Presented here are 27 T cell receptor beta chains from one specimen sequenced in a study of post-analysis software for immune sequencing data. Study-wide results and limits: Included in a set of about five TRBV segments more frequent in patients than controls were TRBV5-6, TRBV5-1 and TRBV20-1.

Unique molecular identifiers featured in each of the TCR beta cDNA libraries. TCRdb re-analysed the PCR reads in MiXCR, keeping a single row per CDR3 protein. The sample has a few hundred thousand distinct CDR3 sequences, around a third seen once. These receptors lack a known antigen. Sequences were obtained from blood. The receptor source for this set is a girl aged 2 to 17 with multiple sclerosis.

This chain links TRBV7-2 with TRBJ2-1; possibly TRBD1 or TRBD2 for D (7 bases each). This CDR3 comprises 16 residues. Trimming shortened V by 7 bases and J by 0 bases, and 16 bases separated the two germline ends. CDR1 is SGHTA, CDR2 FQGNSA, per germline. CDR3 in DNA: TGTGCCAGCACCCAGGGGGGGGGAAGCTCCTACAATGAGCAGTTCTTC. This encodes CASTQGGGSSYNEQFF.

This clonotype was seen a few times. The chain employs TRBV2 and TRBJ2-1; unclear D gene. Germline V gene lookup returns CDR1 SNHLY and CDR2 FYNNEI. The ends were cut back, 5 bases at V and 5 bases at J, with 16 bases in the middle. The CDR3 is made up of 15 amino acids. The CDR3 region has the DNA TGTGCCAGCAGTCCCCTAGGGTACCCCGACAATGAGCAGTTCTTC. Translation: CASSPLGYPDNEQFF. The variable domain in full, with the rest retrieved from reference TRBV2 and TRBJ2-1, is EPEVTQTPSHQVTQMGQEVILRCVPISNHLYFYWYRQILGQKVEFLVSFYNNEISEKSEIFDDQFSVERPDGSNFTLKIRSTKLEDSAMYFCASSPLGYPDNEQFFGPGTRLTVL.

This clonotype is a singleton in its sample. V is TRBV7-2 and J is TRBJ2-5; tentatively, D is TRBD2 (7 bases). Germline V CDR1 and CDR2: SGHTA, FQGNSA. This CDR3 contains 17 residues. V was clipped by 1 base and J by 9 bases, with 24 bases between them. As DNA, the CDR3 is TGTGCCAGCAGCTTAGGAGGTCGGGCGGGGGCCCTGCGGGCCCAGTACTTC. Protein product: CASSLGGRAGALRAQYF.

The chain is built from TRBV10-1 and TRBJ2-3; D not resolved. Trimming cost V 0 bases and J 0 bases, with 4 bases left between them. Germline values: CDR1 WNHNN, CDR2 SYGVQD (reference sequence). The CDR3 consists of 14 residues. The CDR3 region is CASSESASTDTQYF. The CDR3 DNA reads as TGCGCCAGCAGTGAGTCGGCTAGCACAGATACGCAGTATTTT.

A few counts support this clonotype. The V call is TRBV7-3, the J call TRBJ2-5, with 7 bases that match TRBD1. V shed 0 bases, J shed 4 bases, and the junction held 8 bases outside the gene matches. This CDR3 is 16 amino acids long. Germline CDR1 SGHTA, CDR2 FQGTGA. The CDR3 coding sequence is TGTGCCAGCAGCTTAACCGACAGGGTTGGGGGAGAGACCCAGTACTTC. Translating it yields CASSLTDRVGGETQYF.

The CDR3 reads CAIRSRGMNTEAFF. CDR3 in DNA: TGTGCCATCAGGAGCAGGGGGATGAACACTGAAGCTTTCTTT. The rearrangement joins TRBV10-3 to TRBJ1-1; the match to TRBD1 covers 7 bases. V lost 6 bases and J lost 0; bases outside the gene matches: 4. This CDR3 spans 14 amino acids. CDR1 ENHRY and CDR2 SYGVKD come from the germline V gene.

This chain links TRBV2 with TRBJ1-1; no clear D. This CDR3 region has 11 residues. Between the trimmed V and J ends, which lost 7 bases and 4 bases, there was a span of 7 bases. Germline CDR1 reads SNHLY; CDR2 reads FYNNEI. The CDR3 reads CASNTVTEAFF. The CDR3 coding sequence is TGTGCCAGCAACACGGTCACTGAAGCTTTCTTT.

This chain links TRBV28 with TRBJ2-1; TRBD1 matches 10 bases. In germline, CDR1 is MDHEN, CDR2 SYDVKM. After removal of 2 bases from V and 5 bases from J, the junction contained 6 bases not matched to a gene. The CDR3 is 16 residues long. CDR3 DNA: TGTGCCAGCAGTTTACTTCCCGGGACAGGGGACAATGAGCAGTTCTTC. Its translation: CASSLLPGTGDNEQFF.

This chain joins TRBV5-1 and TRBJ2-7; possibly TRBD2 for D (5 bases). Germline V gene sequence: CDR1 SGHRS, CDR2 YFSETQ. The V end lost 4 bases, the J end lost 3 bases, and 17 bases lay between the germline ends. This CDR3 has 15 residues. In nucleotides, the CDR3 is TGCGCCAGCAGCGCGCAACCCGGTAGCGACTACGAGCAGTACTTC. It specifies CASSAQPGSDYEQYF.

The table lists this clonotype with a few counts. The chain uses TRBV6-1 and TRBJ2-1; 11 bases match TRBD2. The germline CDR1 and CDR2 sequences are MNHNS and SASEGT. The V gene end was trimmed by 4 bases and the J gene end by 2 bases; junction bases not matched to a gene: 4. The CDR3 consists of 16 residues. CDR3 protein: CASSGLAGGPYNEQFF. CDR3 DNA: TGTGCCAGCAGTGGGTTAGCGGGGGGGCCCTACAATGAGCAGTTCTTC.

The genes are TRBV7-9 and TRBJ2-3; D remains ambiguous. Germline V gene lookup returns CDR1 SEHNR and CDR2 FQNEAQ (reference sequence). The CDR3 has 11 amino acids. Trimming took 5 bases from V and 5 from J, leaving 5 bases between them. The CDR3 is CASSDLDTQYF. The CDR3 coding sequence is TGTGCCAGCAGCGACCTAGATACGCAGTATTTT. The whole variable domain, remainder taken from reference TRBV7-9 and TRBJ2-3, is DTGVSQNPRHKITKRGQNVTFRCDPISEHNRLYWYRQTLGQGPEFLTYFQNEAQLEKSRLLSDRFSAERPKGSFSTLEIQRTEQGDSAMYLCASSDLDTQYFGPGTRLTVL.

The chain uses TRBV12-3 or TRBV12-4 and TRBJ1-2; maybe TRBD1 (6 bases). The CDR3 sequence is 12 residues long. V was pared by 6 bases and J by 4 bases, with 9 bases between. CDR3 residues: CASRGQTYGYTF. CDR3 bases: TGTGCCAGCAGGGGACAAACCTATGGCTACACCTTC.

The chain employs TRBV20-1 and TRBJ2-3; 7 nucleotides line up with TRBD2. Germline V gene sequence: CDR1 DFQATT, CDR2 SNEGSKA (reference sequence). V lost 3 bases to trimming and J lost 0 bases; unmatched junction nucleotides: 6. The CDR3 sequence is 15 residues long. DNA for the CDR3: TGCAGTGCTAGTGAGCTAGCGGCTAGCACAGATACGCAGTATTTT. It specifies CSASELAASTDTQYF.

The CDR3, as DNA: TGCAGTGCTAGAGATATCAGGGACCTCTCCTACGAGCAGTACTTC. It translates to CSARDIRDLSYEQYF. The chain is built from TRBV20-1 and TRBJ2-7; TRBD1 or TRBD2 may be the D gene (5 bases each). This CDR3 comprises 15 residues. With 0 bases removed from V and 0 bases from J, the gap between germline ends came to 12 bases. Germline V CDR1 and CDR2: DFQATT, SNEGSKA (reference sequence).

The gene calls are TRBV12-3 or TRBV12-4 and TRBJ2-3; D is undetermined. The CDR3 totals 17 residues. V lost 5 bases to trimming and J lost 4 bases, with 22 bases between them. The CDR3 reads CASSDQEKGVRADTQYF. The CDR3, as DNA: TGTGCCAGCAGTGACCAGGAGAAAGGCGTAAGGGCAGATACGCAGTATTTT.

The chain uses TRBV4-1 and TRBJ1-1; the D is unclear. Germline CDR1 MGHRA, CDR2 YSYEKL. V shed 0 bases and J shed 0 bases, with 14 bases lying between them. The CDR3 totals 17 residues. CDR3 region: CASSQDRFRRMNTEAFF. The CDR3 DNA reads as TGCGCCAGCAGCCAAGATAGGTTTCGGCGGATGAACACTGAAGCTTTCTTT.

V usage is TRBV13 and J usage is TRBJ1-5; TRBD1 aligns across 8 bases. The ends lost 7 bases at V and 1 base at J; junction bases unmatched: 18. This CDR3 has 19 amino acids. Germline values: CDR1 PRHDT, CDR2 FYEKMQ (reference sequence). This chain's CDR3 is CASTSRGGQGRESNQPQHF. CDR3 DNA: TGTGCCAGCACCTCCAGGGGTGGACAGGGACGGGAGAGCAATCAGCCCCAGCATTTT.

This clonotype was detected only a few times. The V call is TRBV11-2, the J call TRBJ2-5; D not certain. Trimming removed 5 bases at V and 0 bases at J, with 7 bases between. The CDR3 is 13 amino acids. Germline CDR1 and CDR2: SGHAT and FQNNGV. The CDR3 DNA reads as TGTGCCAGCAGCCGTGGGAACCAAGAGACCCAGTACTTC. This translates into CASSRGNQETQYF. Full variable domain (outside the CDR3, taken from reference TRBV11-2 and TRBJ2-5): EAGVAQSPRYKIIEKRQSVAFWCNPISGHATLYWYQQILGQGPKLLIQFQNNGVVDDSQLPKDRFSAERLKGVDSTLKIQPAKLEDSAVYLCASSRGNQETQYFGPGTRLLVL.

The CDR3 is CSASFLGTGKEEQYF. The CDR3 DNA reads TGCAGTGCTAGTTTCCTGGGAACAGGTAAAGAAGAGCAGTACTTC. V gene TRBV20-1 combines with J gene TRBJ2-4; the D gene is possibly TRBD1 (5 bases). The CDR3 has 15 residues. Germline loops: CDR1 DFQATT, CDR2 SNEGSKA (reference sequence). Trimming removed 3 bases at V and 13 bases at J, with 25 bases between.

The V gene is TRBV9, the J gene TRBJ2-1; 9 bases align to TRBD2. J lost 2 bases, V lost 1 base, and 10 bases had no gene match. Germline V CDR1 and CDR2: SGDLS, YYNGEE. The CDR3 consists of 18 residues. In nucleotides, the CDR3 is TGTGCCAGCAGCGTAATAAGTCTAGCGGGGTCCCCCTACAATGAGCAGTTCTTC. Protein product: CASSVISLAGSPYNEQFF.

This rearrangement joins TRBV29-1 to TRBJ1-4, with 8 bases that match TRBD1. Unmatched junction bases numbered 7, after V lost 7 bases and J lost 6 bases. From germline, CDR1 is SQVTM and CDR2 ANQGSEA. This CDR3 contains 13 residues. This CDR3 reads CSGETGEDEKLFF. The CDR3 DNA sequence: TGCAGCGGGGAGACAGGGGAGGATGAAAAACTGTTTTTT.

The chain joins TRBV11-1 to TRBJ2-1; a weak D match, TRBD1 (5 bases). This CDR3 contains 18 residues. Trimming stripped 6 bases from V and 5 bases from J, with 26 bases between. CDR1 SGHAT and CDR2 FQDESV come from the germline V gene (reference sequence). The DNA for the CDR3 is TGTGCCAGCAGAGGTGGGGATTTATCGAAGGGGTCACACAATGAGCAGTTCTTC. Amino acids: CASRGGDLSKGSHNEQFF.

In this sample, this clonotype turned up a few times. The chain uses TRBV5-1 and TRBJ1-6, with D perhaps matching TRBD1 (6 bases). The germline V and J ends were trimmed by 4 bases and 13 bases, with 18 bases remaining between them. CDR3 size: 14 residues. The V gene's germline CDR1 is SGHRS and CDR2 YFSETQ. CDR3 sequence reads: CASSGGADSSPLHF. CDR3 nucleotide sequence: TGCGCCAGCAGCGGGGGGGCCGACAGTTCGCCCCTCCACTTT.

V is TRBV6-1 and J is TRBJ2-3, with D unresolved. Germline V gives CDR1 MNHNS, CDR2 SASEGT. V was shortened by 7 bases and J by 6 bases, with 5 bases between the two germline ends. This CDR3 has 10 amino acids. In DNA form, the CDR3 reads TGTGCCAGCATTGGCGATACGCAGTATTTT. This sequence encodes CASIGDTQYF.

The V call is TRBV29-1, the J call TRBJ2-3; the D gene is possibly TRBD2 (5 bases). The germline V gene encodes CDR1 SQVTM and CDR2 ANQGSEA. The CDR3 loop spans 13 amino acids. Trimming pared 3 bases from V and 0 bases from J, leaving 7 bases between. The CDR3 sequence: CSVDGESTDTQYF. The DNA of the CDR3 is TGCAGCGTTGACGGGGAGAGCACAGATACGCAGTATTTT.

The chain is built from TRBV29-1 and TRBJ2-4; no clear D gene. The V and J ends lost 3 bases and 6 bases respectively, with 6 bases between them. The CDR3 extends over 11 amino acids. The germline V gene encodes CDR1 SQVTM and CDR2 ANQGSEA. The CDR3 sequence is CSVETGNIQYF. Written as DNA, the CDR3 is TGCAGCGTTGAGACGGGAAACATTCAGTACTTC.

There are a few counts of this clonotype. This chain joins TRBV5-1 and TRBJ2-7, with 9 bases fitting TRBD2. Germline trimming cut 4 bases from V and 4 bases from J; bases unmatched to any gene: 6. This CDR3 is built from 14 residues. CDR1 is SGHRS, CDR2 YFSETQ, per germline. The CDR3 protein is CASSPQRGVYEQYF. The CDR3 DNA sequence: TGCGCCAGCAGCCCCCAGCGGGGGGTGTACGAGCAGTACTTC.